These 15 T cell receptor beta chains came from one sample sequenced in a study of blood T cell repertoires in COVID-19. Libraries were prepared by immunoSEQ multiplex PCR; TCRdb keeps only in-frame clonotypes and omits some of them. The repertoire holds approximately 170,000 clones, about 85% seen once, with roughly 1.1% in the top ten. Sequencing input: peripheral blood. The receptors here all came from a man in his 60s who had recovered from COVID-19.

The rearrangement uses TRBV9 and TRBJ2-7, with 7 nucleotides matching TRBD1. V was clipped by 4 bases and J by 7 bases; unmatched bases: 8. CDR3 length: 13 residues. The germline V gene encodes CDR1 SGDLS and CDR2 YYNGEE. CDR3 DNA sequence: TGTGCCAGCAGCCTAGGGACAGAGCAAGAGCAGTACTTC. It translates to CASSLGTEQEQYF.

CDR3 bases: TGCGCCAGCAGCCAAGACTACCTATCTCCGGGGGGAAACTATGGCTACACCTTC. Translated, it gives CASSQDYLSPGGNYGYTF. This chain joins TRBV4-3 and TRBJ1-2; TRBD1 is a possible D gene (5 bases). In germline, CDR1 is LGHNA, CDR2 YSLEER. Trimming stripped 0 bases from V and 2 bases from J, with 19 bases between. The CDR3 spans 18 residues.

The V call is TRBV24-1, the J call TRBJ2-5; D may be TRBD1 (6 bases). Germline assignment: CDR1 KGHDR and CDR2 SFDVKD. CDR3 size: 13 residues. V shed 1 base and J shed 9 bases, with 11 bases lying between them. The CDR3 protein is CATSDFLTGPQYF. As DNA, the CDR3 is TGTGCCACCAGTGATTTCCTGACAGGCCCCCAGTACTTC.

J is TRBJ2-7 and V is TRBV7-6; TRBD1 aligns across 9 bases. The CDR3 has 16 residues. J lost 4 bases, V lost 1 base, and 8 bases had no gene match. The germline CDR1 and CDR2 sequences are SGHVS and FNYEAQ. The CDR3 region has the DNA TGTGCCAGCAGCTTAGGACAGGGGGTAGGAAGGTACGAGCAGTACTTC. This codes for CASSLGQGVGRYEQYF.

The gene calls are TRBV20-1 and TRBJ1-2; 7 bases are shared with TRBD1. CDR1 and CDR2 from the germline V gene are DFQATT and SNEGSKA (reference sequence). This CDR3 is 15 amino acids long. V was clipped by 3 bases and J by 4 bases; unmatched bases: 11. Here the CDR3 reads CSASPPKTGLYGYTF. DNA for the CDR3: TGCAGTGCTAGTCCCCCCAAGACAGGGCTCTATGGCTACACCTTC.

This clone appeared a single time. The DNA for the CDR3 is TGTGCCAGCACCCCCGGCCGCGGCGCAGATACGCAGTATTTT. The encoded protein is CASTPGRGADTQYF. The V call is TRBV27, the J call TRBJ2-3; D uncertain. Trimming took 7 bases from V and 4 from J, leaving 15 bases between them. CDR3 length equals 14 residues. Germline CDR1 reads MNHEY; CDR2 reads SMNVEV (reference sequence).

The chain employs TRBV18 and TRBJ2-2; D is possibly TRBD1 (6 bases). The CDR3 runs 15 residues. Trimming shortened V by 3 bases and J by 2 bases, and 10 bases separated the two germline ends. In germline, CDR1 is KGHSH, CDR2 LQKENI. CDR3: CASSPMDRNTGELFF. Here the CDR3 DNA reads TGTGCCAGCTCACCCATGGACAGAAACACCGGGGAGCTGTTTTTT.

The rearrangement uses TRBV9 and TRBJ2-5, with 8 bases matching TRBD2. CDR3 length: 17 residues. Per germline, CDR1 SGDLS and CDR2 YYNGEE. The trim removed 4 bases at V and 2 bases at J, leaving 13 bases unmatched. The CDR3 loop reads CASSPRGGNALQETQYF. Here the CDR3 DNA reads TGTGCCAGCAGCCCTCGCGGGGGGAACGCCTTACAAGAGACCCAGTACTTC.

V is TRBV6-5 and J is TRBJ2-2; 8 bases agree with TRBD2. Germline assignment: CDR1 MNHEY and CDR2 SVGAGI. J gave up 5 bases and V 7 bases, and 6 bases lay outside the gene matches. The CDR3 consists of 14 residues. In nucleotides, the CDR3 is TGTGCCAGCACCAAAGCGGGGGAGACCGGGGAGCTGTTTTTT. This sequence encodes CASTKAGETGELFF.

The V and J genes are TRBV4-1 and TRBJ1-5; no clear D gene. V shed 4 bases and J shed 4 bases, with 8 bases lying between them. This CDR3 is 13 amino acids long. The germline gives CDR1 MGHRA, CDR2 YSYEKL. The CDR3, as DNA: TGCGCCAGCAGCCCTGGAGGAAATCAGCCCCAGCATTTT. Protein product: CASSPGGNQPQHF.

The rearrangement links TRBV19 to TRBJ1-1, with D perhaps matching TRBD1 (6 bases). CDR1 and CDR2 (germline): LNHDA, SQIVND (reference sequence). Trimming took 5 bases from V and 4 from J, leaving 8 bases between them. The CDR3 loop spans 12 amino acids. The CDR3 here is CASSYRATEAFF. CDR3 DNA sequence: TGTGCCAGTAGTTACAGGGCCACTGAAGCTTTCTTT.

The rearrangement links TRBV6-5 to TRBJ2-1; no reliable D call. The CDR3 is 11 amino acids. Trimming removed 1 base from V and 8 bases from J, with 3 bases in between. Germline CDR1 is MNHEY and CDR2 is SVGAGI. The CDR3 region has the DNA TGTGCCAGCAGTTACTTAGATGAGCAGTTCTTC. Protein product: CASSYLDEQFF.

The J gene is TRBJ1-4, the V gene TRBV7-8; D possibly corresponds to TRBD1 (5 bases). V gave up 1 base and J gave up 3 bases, with 9 bases separating them. The CDR3 runs to 15 residues. From germline, CDR1 is SGHVS and CDR2 FQNEAQ. CDR3 coding DNA: TGTGCCAGCAGCTTAGTTTCAGGGCCTAATGAAAAACTGTTTTTT. This translates into CASSLVSGPNEKLFF.

The genes are TRBV11-2 and TRBJ1-6; maybe TRBD1 (6 bases). Trimming removed 0 bases from V and 11 bases from J, with 11 bases in between. CDR3 length: 14 residues. Germline CDR1 reads SGHAT; CDR2 reads FQNNGV. CDR3 bases: TGTGCCAGCAGCTTAGAGGCCCAGGGGACACCCCTCCACTTT. This codes for CASSLEAQGTPLHF.

The V and J genes are TRBV9 and TRBJ1-1; 7 positions agree with TRBD1. CDR3 length: 17 amino acids. With V trimmed by 4 bases and J by 5 bases, 17 bases remained unmatched. Germline V gene sequence: CDR1 SGDLS, CDR2 YYNGEE. CDR3 sequence: CASSPQVVGGRGTEAFF. The CDR3 bases are TGTGCCAGCAGCCCACAAGTCGTAGGGGGCCGGGGTACTGAAGCTTTCTTT.